This T cell receptor (beta chain) was sequenced for a study of molecular identifiers for immune sequencing clone quantification. In TCRdb, the PCR reads were re-called with MiXCR into one record per CDR3 protein. The sample shows fewer than 350,000 distinct CDR3 sequences, roughly 23% of them seen only once. Germline assignment: CDR1 LGHNA and CDR2 YSLEER. V shed 1 base, J shed 5 bases, and the junction held 14 bases outside the gene matches. This CDR3 has 18 amino acids. This sequence was found in a human donor in good health. Some libraries in this study had Jurkat cell RNA spiked in. What was sequenced was naive CD8+ T cells from blood, with Jurkat cell RNA spiked in. Specified subset: FACS-sorted CD8+CD4-CCR7+CD45RA+ naive T cells. The chain has TRBV4-3 and TRBJ2-7, with 10 positions matching TRBD1. CDR3 DNA: TGCGCCAGCAGCCAAGCCCCTCCCTCCGGGACAGGGGTCCACGAGCAGTACTTC. Its translation is CASSQAPPSGTGVHEQYF.